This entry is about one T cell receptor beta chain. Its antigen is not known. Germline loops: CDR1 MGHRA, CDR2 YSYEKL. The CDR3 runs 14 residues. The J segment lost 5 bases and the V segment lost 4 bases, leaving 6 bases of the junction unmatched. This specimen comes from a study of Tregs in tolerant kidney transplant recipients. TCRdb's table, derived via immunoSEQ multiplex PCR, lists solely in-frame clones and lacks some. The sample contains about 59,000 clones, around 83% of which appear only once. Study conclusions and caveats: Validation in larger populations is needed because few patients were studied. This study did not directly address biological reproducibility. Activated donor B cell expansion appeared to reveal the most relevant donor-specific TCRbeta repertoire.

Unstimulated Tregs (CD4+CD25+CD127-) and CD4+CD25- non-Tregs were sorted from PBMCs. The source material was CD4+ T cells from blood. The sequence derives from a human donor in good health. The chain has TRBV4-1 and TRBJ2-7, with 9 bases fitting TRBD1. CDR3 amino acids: CASSRPGQGHEQYF. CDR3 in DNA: TGCGCCAGCAGCCGCCCGGGACAGGGTCACGAGCAGTACTTC.